This passage covers 28 T cell receptor beta chains from one sample sequenced in a study of post-analysis software for immune sequencing data. Findings of the study overall: In patients, TRBV5-6, TRBV5-1 and TRBV20-1 belonged to roughly 5 TRBV segments found more frequently than in controls.

These receptors' antigens are unknown. Included in the TCR beta cDNA libraries were unique molecular identifiers. TCRdb analysed the PCR reads with MiXCR anew, one entry per CDR3 protein. Of roughly 700,000 distinct CDR3 sequences in the sample, roughly 27% were seen once. The sequencing input was blood. These receptors originate from a girl between 5 and 17 years old with multiple sclerosis.

This chain connects TRBV5-1 to TRBJ1-1; possibly TRBD1 for D (5 bases). The V end was cut by 5 bases, the J end by 0 bases, with 20 bases between. Germline values: CDR1 SGHRS, CDR2 YFSETQ. This CDR3 is 17 amino acids long. CDR3 sequence: CASSPGQGAGLNTEAFF. In nucleotides, the CDR3 is TGCGCCAGCAGTCCAGGACAAGGGGCGGGTCTGAACACTGAAGCTTTCTTT.

This clonotype was seen more than once but under ten times. V gene TRBV5-5 combines with J gene TRBJ1-2; D gene unclear. V shed 2 bases and J shed 5 bases, with 10 bases lying between them. The CDR3 has 13 residues. From germline, CDR1 is SGHKS and CDR2 YYEKEE (reference sequence). The CDR3 spells CASSFGRRYGYTF. CDR3 nucleotides: TGTGCCAGCAGCTTCGGCAGGCGGTATGGCTACACCTTC.

In the case of this clonotype: One end of the junction is discordant with germline, which a read error may explain. This sequence joins TRBV27 and TRBJ2-3; the D is unclear. The CDR3 spans 14 residues. Germline assignment: CDR1 MNHEY and CDR2 SMNVEV (reference sequence). The CDR3 DNA reads TGTGCCAGCAATTTATTATGGTCGACAGATACGCAGTATTTT. It encodes CASNLLWSTDTQYF.

This clonotype was seen only a few times. The rearrangement uses TRBV20-1 and TRBJ1-2; D remains unclear. The germline gives CDR1 DFQATT, CDR2 SNEGSKA (reference sequence). V was cut by 6 bases and J by 4 bases, with 12 bases left in between. This CDR3 contains 12 residues. As DNA, the CDR3 is TGCAGTGCCGCACCGACACCCTATGGCTACACCTTC. Translation gives CSAAPTPYGYTF.

This clonotype showed up just a few times. The CDR3 region is CASSERGYQPQHF. CDR3 bases: TGTGCCAGCAGTGAAAGGGGGTATCAGCCCCAGCATTTT. The chain joins TRBV6-1 to TRBJ1-5, with TRBD1 as a possible D gene (6 bases). In germline, CDR1 is MNHNS, CDR2 SASEGT. The germline V and J ends were trimmed by 2 bases and 5 bases, with 7 bases remaining between them. CDR3 length: 13 amino acids.

The sample holds a few counts of this clonotype. V and J are TRBV7-9 and TRBJ1-1, with D possibly being TRBD1 (6 bases). V lost 5 bases and J lost 4, with 14 bases in between. This CDR3 has 14 residues. Germline assignment: CDR1 SEHNR and CDR2 FQNEAQ (reference sequence). The CDR3 nucleotides are TGTGCCAGCAGCATGTACAGGGAGAGCACTGAAGCTTTCTTT. Translation gives CASSMYRESTEAFF.

This clonotype showed up just a few times. The chain links TRBV6-4 to TRBJ1-2; 8 nucleotides match TRBD1. CDR1 MRHNA and CDR2 SNTAGT come from the germline V gene. V was clipped by 8 bases and J by 7 bases; unmatched bases: 6. The length of the CDR3 is 12 residues. In nucleotides, the CDR3 is TGTGCCAGCGGGCGTGGACAGGGTGGCTACACCTTC. Encoded protein: CASGRGQGGYTF.

This clonotype was counted between two and nine times. The rearrangement joins TRBV29-1 to TRBJ1-2, with a tentative D call TRBD1 (6 bases). Looked up from germline, CDR1 is SQVTM and CDR2 is ANQGSEA. This CDR3 contains 12 residues. V was trimmed by 6 bases and J by 3 bases, leaving 11 bases between them. The CDR3: CSVLTGDYGYTF. The CDR3 DNA reads as TGCAGCGTACTGACAGGAGACTATGGCTACACCTTC.

This clonotype has a handful of counts. The chain uses TRBV4-3 and TRBJ1-1, with D possibly TRBD1 on 6 matching bases. The germline V gene has CDR1 LGHNA and CDR2 YSLEER. Deletions cut 5 bases from V and 5 bases from J, with 15 bases between. This CDR3 has 14 residues. The DNA for the CDR3 is TGCGCCAGCAGCGACGGACAGTTCGGAACTGAAGCTTTCTTT. Protein: CASSDGQFGTEAFF.

The gene calls are TRBV20-1 and TRBJ2-5; 8 positions match TRBD2. The CDR3 is made up of 13 amino acids. Trimming removed 6 bases from V and 5 bases from J; junction bases left unmatched: 8. Germline CDR1 is DFQATT and CDR2 is SNEGSKA (reference sequence). CDR3 sequence reads: CSATGLAGETQYF. DNA of the CDR3: TGCAGTGCCACCGGACTAGCAGGGGAGACCCAGTACTTC.

In its sample, this clonotype was seen a few times. This sequence joins TRBV15 and TRBJ1-1; no clear D. The V end lost 1 base, the J end lost 2 bases, and 14 bases lay between the germline ends. This CDR3 is built from 16 residues. The germline V gene has CDR1 LNHNV and CDR2 YYDKDF (reference sequence). As DNA, the CDR3 is TGTGCCACCAGCAGAGCCATAACAGAAAAAAACACTGAAGCTTTCTTT. Translating gives CATSRAITEKNTEAFF. The full variable domain, rest sourced from reference TRBV15 and TRBJ1-1, is DAMVIQNPRYQVTQFGKPVTLSCSQTLNHNVMYWYQQKSSQAPKLLFHYYDKDFNNEADTPDNFQSRRPNTSFCFLDIRSPGLGDTAMYLCATSRAITEKNTEAFFGQGTRLTVV.

This sequence joins TRBV5-6 and TRBJ2-1; D may be TRBD2 (6 bases). Germline V CDR1 and CDR2: SGHDT, YYEEEE. CDR3 size: 15 residues. V lost 4 bases and J 5 bases, leaving 16 bases between the germline ends. The CDR3 DNA follows: TGTGCCAGCAGCGTACACGGGACTGGCGACAATGAGCAGTTCTTC. This encodes CASSVHGTGDNEQFF.

The sample holds a few counts of this clonotype. The chain is built from TRBV7-2 and TRBJ2-3; 11 nucleotides align to TRBD2. The CDR3 has 15 amino acids. The germline CDR1 and CDR2 sequences are SGHTA and FQGNSA. The J segment lost 8 bases and the V segment lost 5 bases, leaving 9 bases of the junction unmatched. CDR3 sequence reads: CASSGGGSGGGTQYF. The CDR3 region has the DNA TGTGCCAGCAGCGGCGGCGGTAGCGGGGGGGGTACGCAGTATTTT.

This chain connects TRBV4-3 to TRBJ2-1, with D unresolved. Trimming cost V 2 bases and J 4 bases, with 9 bases left between them. The CDR3 has 14 amino acids. The germline CDR1 and CDR2 sequences are LGHNA and YSLEER. Here the CDR3 DNA reads TGCGCCAGCAGCCAAAGTGTCAGGTACAATGAGCAGTTCTTC. This encodes CASSQSVRYNEQFF.

The chain combines TRBV4-1 with TRBJ1-1; possible D gene TRBD1, 6 bases. The CDR3 spans 15 residues. V was shortened by 4 bases and J by 1 base, with 13 bases between the two germline ends. CDR1 and CDR2 (germline): MGHRA, YSYEKL. The CDR3 nucleotides are TGCGCCAGCAGCCCGAGCGGACAGACGAACACTGAAGCTTTCTTT. Translating it yields CASSPSGQTNTEAFF.

The chain is built from TRBV6-5 and TRBJ2-5; D unclear. In germline, CDR1 is MNHEY, CDR2 SVGAGI. Trimming stripped 0 bases from V and 1 base from J, with 9 bases between. The CDR3 runs 15 residues. CDR3 nucleotides: TGTGCCAGCAGTTACTCGGTAGCAGGCCAAGAGACCCAGTACTTC. The encoded protein is CASSYSVAGQETQYF.

This clonotype appeared a few times. This chain uses TRBV5-6 with TRBJ2-5, with a weak D call TRBD1 (5 bases). The CDR3 has 14 amino acids. Germline lookup yields CDR1 SGHDT and CDR2 YYEEEE. Trimming pared 1 base from V and 5 bases from J, leaving 12 bases between. The chain's CDR3 is CASSLSGASETQYF. CDR3 DNA: TGTGCCAGCAGCTTGTCTGGGGCATCCGAGACCCAGTACTTC.

The rearrangement joins TRBV3-1 to TRBJ2-1; TRBD2 matches 14 bases. CDR1 LGHDT and CDR2 YNNKEL come from the germline V gene (reference sequence). Losses at the gene ends were 4 bases for V and 9 bases for J; bases not matched to a gene: 8. The CDR3 spans 16 residues. The CDR3 protein is CASSPRLAGGPTEQFF. The DNA for the CDR3 is TGTGCCAGCAGCCCGCGACTAGCGGGAGGGCCCACTGAGCAGTTCTTC.

The chain joins TRBV5-4 to TRBJ2-3; the match to TRBD2 covers 7 bases. Per the germline V gene, CDR1 is SGHNT and CDR2 is YYREEE (reference sequence). The V gene end was trimmed by 4 bases and the J gene end by 3 bases; junction bases not matched to a gene: 11. The CDR3 spans 16 residues. The CDR3 protein is CASSPGGSRSTDTQYF. Here the CDR3 DNA reads TGTGCCAGCAGCCCGGGAGGCTCTAGGTCTACAGATACGCAGTATTTT. Filled out from reference TRBV5-4 and TRBJ2-3, the complete variable domain reads ETGVTQSPTHLIKTRGQQVTLRCSSQSGHNTVSWYQQALGQGPQFIFQYYREEENGRGNFPPRFSGLQFPNYSSELNVNALELDDSALYLCASSPGGSRSTDTQYFGPGTRLTVL.

This clonotype appeared a few times. The chain links TRBV20-1 to TRBJ2-7, with TRBD2 identical over 11 bases. CDR3 size: 15 residues. CDR1 and CDR2 (germline): DFQATT, SNEGSKA (reference sequence). J lost 5 bases, V lost 0 bases, and 6 bases had no gene match. CDR3 bases: TGCAGTGCTAGAGATGGTACTAGCGGGAGCGACGAGCAGTACTTC. It codes for CSARDGTSGSDEQYF.

This clonotype came up a few times. This chain uses TRBV20-1 with TRBJ2-1, with 15 bases that match TRBD2. The CDR3 runs to 16 residues. V gave up 1 base and J gave up 9 bases; unmatched junction bases: 7. Germline V gene data show CDR1 as DFQATT and CDR2 as SNEGSKA (reference sequence). The CDR3 here is CSARGPGLAGGGEQFF. The CDR3 coding sequence is TGCAGTGCTAGAGGTCCGGGACTAGCGGGAGGAGGTGAGCAGTTCTTC.

The chain uses TRBV3-1 and TRBJ1-4, with D perhaps TRBD1 (5 bases). Germline V gene sequence: CDR1 LGHDT, CDR2 YNNKEL (reference sequence). The CDR3 sequence is 15 residues long. V was cut by 1 base and J by 7 bases, with 13 bases left in between. For the CDR3, the DNA is TGTGCCAGCAGCCAAGTGGGGTCAGGGAGTGAAAAACTGTTTTTT. This codes for CASSQVGSGSEKLFF.

This clonotype was detected a few times. V is TRBV3-1 and J is TRBJ1-5, with TRBD1 as a possible D gene (5 bases). Between the trimmed V and J ends, which lost 4 bases and 3 bases, there was a span of 13 bases. The germline V gene encodes CDR1 LGHDT and CDR2 YNNKEL (reference sequence). CDR3 size: 15 residues. This CDR3 reads CASSPTWGINQPQHF. CDR3 DNA: TGTGCCAGCAGCCCCACGTGGGGGATCAATCAGCCCCAGCATTTT.

The chain combines TRBV5-6 with TRBJ1-6, with D possibly being TRBD1 (5 bases). This CDR3 region has 14 residues. Looked up from germline, CDR1 is SGHDT and CDR2 is YYEEEE. Trimming pared 6 bases from V and 10 bases from J, leaving 17 bases between. CDR3 sequence: CASIGTGGTSPLHF. The CDR3 DNA reads TGTGCCAGCATCGGGACGGGGGGGACGTCACCCCTCCACTTT.

This clonotype was detected a few times. The rearrangement links TRBV6-5 to TRBJ2-1; weak D call: TRBD2 (6 bases). The CDR3 is made up of 13 amino acids. Germline V gives CDR1 MNHEY, CDR2 SVGAGI. Trimming took off 6 bases at V and 10 bases at J, with 16 bases between the two ends. The chain's CDR3 is CASSALLAGEQFF. CDR3 nucleotide sequence: TGTGCCAGCAGCGCCCTACTTGCGGGGGAGCAGTTCTTC.

The V and J genes are TRBV20-1 and TRBJ1-4, with D possibly matching TRBD1 (5 bases). Germline V gene sequence: CDR1 DFQATT, CDR2 SNEGSKA (reference sequence). The V end was cut by 1 base, the J end by 0 bases, with 9 bases between. CDR3 length: 15 amino acids. The CDR3 reads CSARGGHATNEKLFF. CDR3 sequence (DNA): TGCAGTGCTAGAGGGGGCCATGCAACTAATGAAAAACTGTTTTTT.

This clonotype has a handful of counts. The rearrangement uses TRBV29-1 and TRBJ2-3; tentatively, D is TRBD1 or TRBD2 (5 bases each). The CDR3 is 13 amino acids. Trimming stripped 5 bases from V and 4 bases from J, with 13 bases between. The V gene's germline CDR1 is SQVTM and CDR2 ANQGSEA. This chain's CDR3 is CSVMGERADTQYF. Written as DNA, the CDR3 is TGCAGCGTTATGGGGGAAAGGGCAGATACGCAGTATTTT.

This clonotype was counted only a few times. V and J are TRBV7-2 and TRBJ1-4, with D unclear. The V and J ends lost 1 base and 0 bases respectively, with 15 bases between them. The CDR3 is 18 amino acids. Per germline, CDR1 SGHTA and CDR2 FQGNSA. The CDR3 region has the DNA TGTGCCAGCAGCTTAGGAGGCTTCGAAGGGACAACTAATGAAAAACTGTTTTTT. Its translation is CASSLGGFEGTTNEKLFF.